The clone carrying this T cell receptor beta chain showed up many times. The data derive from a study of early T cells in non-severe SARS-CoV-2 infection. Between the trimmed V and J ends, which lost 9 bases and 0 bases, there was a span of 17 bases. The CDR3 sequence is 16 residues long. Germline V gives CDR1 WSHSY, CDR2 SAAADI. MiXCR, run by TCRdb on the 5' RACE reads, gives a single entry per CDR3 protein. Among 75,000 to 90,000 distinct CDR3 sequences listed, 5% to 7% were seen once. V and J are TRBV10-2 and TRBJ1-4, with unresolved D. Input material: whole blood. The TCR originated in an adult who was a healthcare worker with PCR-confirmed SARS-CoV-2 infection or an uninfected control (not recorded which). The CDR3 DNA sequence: TGCGCCAGTCGTAATATAGGAACTGCAACTAATGAAAAACTGTTTTTT. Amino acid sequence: CASRNIGTATNEKLFF.